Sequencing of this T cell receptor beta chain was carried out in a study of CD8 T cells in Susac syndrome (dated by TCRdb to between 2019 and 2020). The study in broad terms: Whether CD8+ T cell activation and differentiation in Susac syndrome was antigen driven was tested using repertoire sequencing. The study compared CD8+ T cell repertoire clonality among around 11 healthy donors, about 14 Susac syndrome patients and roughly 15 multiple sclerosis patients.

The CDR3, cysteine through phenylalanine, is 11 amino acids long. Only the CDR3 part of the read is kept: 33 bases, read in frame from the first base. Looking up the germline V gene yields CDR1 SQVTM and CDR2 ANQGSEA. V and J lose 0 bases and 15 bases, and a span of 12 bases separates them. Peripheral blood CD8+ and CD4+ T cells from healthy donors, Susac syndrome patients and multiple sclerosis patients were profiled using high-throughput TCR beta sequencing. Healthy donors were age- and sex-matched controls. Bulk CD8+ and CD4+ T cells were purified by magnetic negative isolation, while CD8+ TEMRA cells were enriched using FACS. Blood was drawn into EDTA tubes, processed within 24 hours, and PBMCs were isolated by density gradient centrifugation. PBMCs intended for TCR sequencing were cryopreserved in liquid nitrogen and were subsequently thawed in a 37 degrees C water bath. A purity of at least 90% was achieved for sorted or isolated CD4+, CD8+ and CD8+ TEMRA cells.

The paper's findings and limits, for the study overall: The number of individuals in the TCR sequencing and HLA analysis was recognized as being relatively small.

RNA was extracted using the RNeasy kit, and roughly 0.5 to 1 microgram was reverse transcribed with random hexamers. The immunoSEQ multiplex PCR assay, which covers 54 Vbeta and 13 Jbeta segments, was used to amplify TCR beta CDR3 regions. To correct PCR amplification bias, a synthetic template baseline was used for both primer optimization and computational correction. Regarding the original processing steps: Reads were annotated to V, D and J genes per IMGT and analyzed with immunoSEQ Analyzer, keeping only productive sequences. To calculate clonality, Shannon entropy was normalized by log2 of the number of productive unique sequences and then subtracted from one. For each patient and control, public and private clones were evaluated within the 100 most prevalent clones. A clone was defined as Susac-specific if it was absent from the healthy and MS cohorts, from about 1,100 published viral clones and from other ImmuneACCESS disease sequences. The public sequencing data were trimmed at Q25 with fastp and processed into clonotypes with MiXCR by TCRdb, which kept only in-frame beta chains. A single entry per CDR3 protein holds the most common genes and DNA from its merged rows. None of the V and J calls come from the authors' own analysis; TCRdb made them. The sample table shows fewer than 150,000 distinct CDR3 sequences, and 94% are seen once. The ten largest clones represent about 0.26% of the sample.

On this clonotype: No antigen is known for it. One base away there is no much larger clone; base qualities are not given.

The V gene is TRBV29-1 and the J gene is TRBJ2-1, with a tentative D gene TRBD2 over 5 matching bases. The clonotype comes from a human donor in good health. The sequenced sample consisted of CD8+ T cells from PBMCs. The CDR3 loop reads CSVEEGSGGFF. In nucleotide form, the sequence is TGCAGCGTTGAAGAAGGGTCTGGAGGGTTCTTC.